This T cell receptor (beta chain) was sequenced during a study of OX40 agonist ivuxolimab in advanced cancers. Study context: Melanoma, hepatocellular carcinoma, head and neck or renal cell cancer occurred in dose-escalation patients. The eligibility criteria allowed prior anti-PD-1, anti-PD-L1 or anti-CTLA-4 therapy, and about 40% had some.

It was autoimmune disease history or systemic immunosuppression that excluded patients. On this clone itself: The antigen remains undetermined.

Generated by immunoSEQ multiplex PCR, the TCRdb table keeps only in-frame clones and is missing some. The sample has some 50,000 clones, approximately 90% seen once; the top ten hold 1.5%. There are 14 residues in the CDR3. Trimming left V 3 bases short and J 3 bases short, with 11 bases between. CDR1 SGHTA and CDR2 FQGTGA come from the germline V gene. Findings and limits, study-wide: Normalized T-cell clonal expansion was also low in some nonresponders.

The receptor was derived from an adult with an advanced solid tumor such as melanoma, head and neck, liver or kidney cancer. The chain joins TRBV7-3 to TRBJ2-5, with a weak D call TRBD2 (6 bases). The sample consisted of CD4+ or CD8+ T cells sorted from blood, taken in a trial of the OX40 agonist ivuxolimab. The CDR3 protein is CASSFRGGKETQYF. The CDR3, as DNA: TGTGCCAGCAGCTTTAGAGGCGGGAAAGAGACCCAGTACTTC.